What follows describes a single T cell receptor (beta chain). Antigen specificity is unknown. Reverse transcribed after extraction, RNA yielded cDNA as the sequencing template. TCRdb's table, derived via immunoSEQ multiplex PCR, lists solely in-frame clones and lacks some. Here the sample spans about 110,000 clones, around 59% being singletons. Trimming removed 5 bases at V and 0 bases at J, with 16 bases between. This CDR3 contains 16 residues. CDR1 and CDR2 (germline): MNHEY, SMNVEV (reference sequence). This record belongs to a study of CD8+ T cells in alopecia areata. Study results and caveats: Normal scalp had lower clonality than lesional scalp, with alopecia totalis/universalis lesions showing this most strongly. TCR sharing was clearer in mice than between patients, perhaps partly owing to patient HLA diversity.

V usage is TRBV27 and J usage is TRBJ1-2; a weak D match, TRBD1 (5 bases). The sequence derives from a human donor in good health. The sequenced sample was CD8+ T cells sorted from blood. This CDR3 is CASSPLTVRTNYGYTF. In DNA, the CDR3 is TGTGCCAGCAGTCCCCTGACAGTGAGAACTAACTATGGCTACACCTTC.